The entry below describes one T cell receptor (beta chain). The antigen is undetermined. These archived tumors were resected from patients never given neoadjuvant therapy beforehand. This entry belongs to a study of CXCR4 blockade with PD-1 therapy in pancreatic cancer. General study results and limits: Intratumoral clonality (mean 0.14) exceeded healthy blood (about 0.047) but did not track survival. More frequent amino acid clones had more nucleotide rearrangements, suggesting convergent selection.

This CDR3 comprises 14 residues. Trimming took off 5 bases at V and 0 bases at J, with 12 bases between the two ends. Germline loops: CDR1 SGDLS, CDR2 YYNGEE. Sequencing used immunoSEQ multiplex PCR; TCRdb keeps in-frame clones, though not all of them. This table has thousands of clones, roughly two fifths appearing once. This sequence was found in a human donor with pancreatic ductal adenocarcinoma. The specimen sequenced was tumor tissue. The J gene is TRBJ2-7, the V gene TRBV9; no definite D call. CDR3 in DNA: TGTGCCAGCAGAGGGTTTGCGAGCTCCTACGAGCAGTACTTC. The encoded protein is CASRGFASSYEQYF. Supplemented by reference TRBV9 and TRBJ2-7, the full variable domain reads DSGVTQTPKHLITATGQRVTLRCSPRSGDLSVYWYQQSLDQGLQFLIQYYNGEERAKGNILERFSAQQFPDLHSELNLSSLELGDSALYFCASRGFASSYEQYFGPGTRLTVT.